The entry that follows covers one T cell receptor (beta chain) sequence. Its antigen is currently unknown. Naive CD8 isolation took CD45RO-negative cells positively selected for CCR7 and excluded terminally differentiated effector memory CD45RA+ cells. The source of the sample is a study of shared clonotypes between healthy human individuals. Study-level background: For every donor, three CD4 naive, three CD4 memory, two CD8 naive and one CD8 memory plates were used.

The CDR3 is 15 amino acids. The trim removed 2 bases at V and 3 bases at J, leaving 6 bases unmatched. The V gene's germline CDR1 is MNHEY and CDR2 SMNVEV (reference sequence). Sequencing was performed with immunoSEQ multiplex PCR; in TCRdb, only in-frame clones are kept and a portion is missing. This sample yields some 2 million clones, of which about 95% are seen a single time; approximately 1% belongs to the top ten. Study-level points and caveats: The represented genetic and exposure-history diversity was limited by the small number of donors. For naive CD4 cells, 4% to 6% of clonotypes were shared across a handful of donors.

The sequenced sample consisted of naive CD8+ T cells sorted from blood. The chain couples TRBV27 to TRBJ2-7; 8 positions match TRBD2. This receptor was taken from a man aged 18 to 29 in good health. The CDR3 is CASSLEAGGHYEQYF. In DNA, the CDR3 is TGTGCCAGCAGTTTAGAGGCGGGGGGCCACTACGAGCAGTACTTC.